Sequencing of this TCR beta chain was carried out in a study of cytomegalovirus exposure and HLA in healthy donors. Overall study context: In an early release, HLA-typed donors contributed roughly 85 million unique TCR sequences. Most donors, 80% to 90% of 350 to 450 genotyped, fell in the Caucasian-associated ancestry cluster. Study observations and caveats: With later analysis, a missense DCLRE1C variant became linked to TCR beta V- and J-gene trimming. Accurate prediction of most subjects' HLA-A and HLA-B alleles from TCR beta sequences was reported.

The PCR ran on 60 Vbeta and 13 Jbeta primers. TCRdb keeps only in-frame clones here, not all; method: immunoSEQ multiplex PCR. The data hold under 150,000 clones, with 80% observed a single time. Notes on this clone: What it binds is not known.

This CDR3 region has 13 residues. The germline V and J ends were trimmed by 4 bases and 4 bases, with 9 bases remaining between them. Germline V gives CDR1 SGHDT, CDR2 YYEEEE. The chain employs TRBV5-6 and TRBJ2-1; the D is unclear. The specimen was PBMCs. This TCR was sampled from a man younger than 45 in good health and CMV-seronegative. The CDR3: CASSAAYYNEQFF. For the CDR3, the DNA is TGTGCCAGCAGCGCCGCCTATTACAATGAGCAGTTCTTC.